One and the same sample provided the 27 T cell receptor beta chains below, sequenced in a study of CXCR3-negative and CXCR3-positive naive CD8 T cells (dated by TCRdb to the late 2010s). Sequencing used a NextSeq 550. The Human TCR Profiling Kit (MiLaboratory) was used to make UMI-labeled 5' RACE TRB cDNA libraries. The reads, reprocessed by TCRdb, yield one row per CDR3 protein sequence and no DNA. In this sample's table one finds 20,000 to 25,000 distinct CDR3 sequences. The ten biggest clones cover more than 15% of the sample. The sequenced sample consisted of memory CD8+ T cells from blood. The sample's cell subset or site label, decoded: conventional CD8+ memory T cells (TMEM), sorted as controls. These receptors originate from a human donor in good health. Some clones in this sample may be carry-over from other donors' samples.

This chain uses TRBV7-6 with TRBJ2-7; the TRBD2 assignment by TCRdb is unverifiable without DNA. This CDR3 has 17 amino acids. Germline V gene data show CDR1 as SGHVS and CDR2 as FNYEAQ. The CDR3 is CASSLDPGLAGDYEQYF.

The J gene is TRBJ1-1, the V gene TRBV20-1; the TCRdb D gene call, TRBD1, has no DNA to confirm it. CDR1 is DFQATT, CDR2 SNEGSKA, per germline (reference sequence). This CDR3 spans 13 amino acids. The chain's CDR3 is CSASYRGHTEAFF.

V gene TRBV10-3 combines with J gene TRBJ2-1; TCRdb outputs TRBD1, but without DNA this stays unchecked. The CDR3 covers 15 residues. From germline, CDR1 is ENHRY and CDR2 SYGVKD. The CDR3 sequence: CAISESLQRGDEQFF.

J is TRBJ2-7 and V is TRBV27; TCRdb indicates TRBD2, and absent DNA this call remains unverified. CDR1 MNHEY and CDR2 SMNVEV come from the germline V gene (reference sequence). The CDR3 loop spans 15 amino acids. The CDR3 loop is CASSLSTDGEGEQYF.

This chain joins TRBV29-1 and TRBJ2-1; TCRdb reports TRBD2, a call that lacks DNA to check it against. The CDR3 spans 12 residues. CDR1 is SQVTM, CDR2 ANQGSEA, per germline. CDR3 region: CSVTGRSNEQFF.

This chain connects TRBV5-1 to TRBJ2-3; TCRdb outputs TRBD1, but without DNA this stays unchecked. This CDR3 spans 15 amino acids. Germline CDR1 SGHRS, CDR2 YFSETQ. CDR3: CASSLEAGGLDTQYF.

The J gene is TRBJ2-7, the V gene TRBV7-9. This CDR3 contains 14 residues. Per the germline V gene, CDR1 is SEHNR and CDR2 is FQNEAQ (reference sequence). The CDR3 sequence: CASSSSTGSYEQYF.

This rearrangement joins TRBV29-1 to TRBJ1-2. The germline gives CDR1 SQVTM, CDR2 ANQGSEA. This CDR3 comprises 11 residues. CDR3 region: CSVRDNYGYTF.

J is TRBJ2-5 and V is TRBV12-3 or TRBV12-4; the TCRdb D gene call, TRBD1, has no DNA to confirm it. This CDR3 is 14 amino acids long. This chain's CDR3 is CASSPRGSWETQYF.

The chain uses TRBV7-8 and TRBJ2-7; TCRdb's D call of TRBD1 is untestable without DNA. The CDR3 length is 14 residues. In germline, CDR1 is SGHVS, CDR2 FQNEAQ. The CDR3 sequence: CASSLASGGYEQYF. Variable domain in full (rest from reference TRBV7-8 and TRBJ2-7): GAGVSQSPRYKVAKRGQDVALRCDPISGHVSLFWYQQALGQGPEFLTYFQNEAQLDKSGLPSDRFFAERPEGSVSTLKIQRTQQEDSAVYLCASSLASGGYEQYFGPGTRLTVT.

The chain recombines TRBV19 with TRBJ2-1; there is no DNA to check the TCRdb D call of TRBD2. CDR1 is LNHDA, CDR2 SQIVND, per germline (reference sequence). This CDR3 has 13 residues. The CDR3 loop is CATSPGPGNEQFF.

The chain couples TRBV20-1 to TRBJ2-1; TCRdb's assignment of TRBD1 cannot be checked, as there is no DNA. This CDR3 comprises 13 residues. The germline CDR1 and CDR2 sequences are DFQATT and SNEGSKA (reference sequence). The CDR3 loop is CSAKEQGNNEQFF.

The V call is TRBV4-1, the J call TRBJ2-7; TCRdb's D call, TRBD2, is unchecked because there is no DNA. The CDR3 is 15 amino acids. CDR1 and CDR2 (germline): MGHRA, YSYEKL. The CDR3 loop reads CASSQEAAGGYEQYF.

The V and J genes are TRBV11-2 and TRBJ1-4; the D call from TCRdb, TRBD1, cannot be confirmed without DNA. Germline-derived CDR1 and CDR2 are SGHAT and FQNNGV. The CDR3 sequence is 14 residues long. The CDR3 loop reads CASSLSQGGEKLFF.

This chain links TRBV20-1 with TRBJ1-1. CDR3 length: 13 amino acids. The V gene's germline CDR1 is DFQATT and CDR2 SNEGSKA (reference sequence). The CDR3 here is CSSWSGPITEAFF.

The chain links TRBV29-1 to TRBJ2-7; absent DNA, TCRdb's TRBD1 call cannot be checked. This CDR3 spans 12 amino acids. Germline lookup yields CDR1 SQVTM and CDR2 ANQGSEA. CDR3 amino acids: CSGVTVSYEQYF.

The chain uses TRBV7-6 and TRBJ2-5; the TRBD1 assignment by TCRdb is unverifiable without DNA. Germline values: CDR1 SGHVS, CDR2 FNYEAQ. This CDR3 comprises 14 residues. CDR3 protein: CASSWDRGQETQYF.

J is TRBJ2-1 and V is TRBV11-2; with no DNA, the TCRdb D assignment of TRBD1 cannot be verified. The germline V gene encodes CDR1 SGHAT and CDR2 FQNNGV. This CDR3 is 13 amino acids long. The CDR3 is CASSLGALNEQFF.

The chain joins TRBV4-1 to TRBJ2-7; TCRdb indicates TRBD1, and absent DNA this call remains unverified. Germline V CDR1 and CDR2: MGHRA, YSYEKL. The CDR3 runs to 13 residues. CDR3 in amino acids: CASSPGTPYEQYF.

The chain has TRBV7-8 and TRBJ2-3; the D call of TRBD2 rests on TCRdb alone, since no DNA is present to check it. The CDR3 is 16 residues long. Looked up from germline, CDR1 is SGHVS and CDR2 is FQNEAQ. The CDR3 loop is CASSSHDGSGTDTEYF.

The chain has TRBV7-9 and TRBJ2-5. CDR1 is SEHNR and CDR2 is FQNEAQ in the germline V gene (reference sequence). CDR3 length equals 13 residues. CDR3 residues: CASSPALTETQYF.

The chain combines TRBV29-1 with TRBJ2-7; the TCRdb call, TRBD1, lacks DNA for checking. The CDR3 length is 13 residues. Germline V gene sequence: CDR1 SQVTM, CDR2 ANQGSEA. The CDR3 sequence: CSVDREGAYEQYF.

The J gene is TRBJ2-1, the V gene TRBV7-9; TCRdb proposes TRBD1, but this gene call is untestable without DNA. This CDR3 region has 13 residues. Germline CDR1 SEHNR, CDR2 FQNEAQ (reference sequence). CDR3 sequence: CASSLTLGNEQFF.

CDR3 protein: CASSVAGNDEQYF. This sequence joins TRBV9 and TRBJ2-7. The germline V gene has CDR1 SGDLS and CDR2 YYNGEE. This CDR3 has 13 amino acids.

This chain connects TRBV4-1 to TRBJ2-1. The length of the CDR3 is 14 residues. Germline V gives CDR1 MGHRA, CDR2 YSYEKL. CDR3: CASSQEFGTDGQFF.

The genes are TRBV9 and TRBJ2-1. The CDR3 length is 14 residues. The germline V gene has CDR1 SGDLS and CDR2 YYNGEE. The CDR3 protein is CASSVVSDSNEQFF. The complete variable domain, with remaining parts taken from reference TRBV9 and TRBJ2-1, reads DSGVTQTPKHLITATGQRVTLRCSPRSGDLSVYWYQQSLDQGLQFLIQYYNGEERAKGNILERFSAQQFPDLHSELNLSSLELGDSALYFCASSVVSDSNEQFFGPGTRLTVL.

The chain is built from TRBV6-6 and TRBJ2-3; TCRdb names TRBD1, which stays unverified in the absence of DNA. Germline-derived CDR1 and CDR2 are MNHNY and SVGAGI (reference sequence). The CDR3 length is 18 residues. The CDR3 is CASSYSRGVGSSTDTQYF.